This passage covers 20 T cell receptor beta chains from one sample sequenced in a study of radiation and T cells in renal cell carcinoma. As for time point: baseline pretreatment blood. Regarding treatment: 15 Gy SBRT to primary tumor, nephrectomy 4 weeks later. Sequenced by immunoSEQ multiplex PCR; TCRdb stores in-frame clones only, minus some. The data contain 150,000 or so clones, 88% of them singletons. Material: blood, obtained from a patient whose treatment included radiotherapy and nephrectomy. These receptors came from a woman between 50 and 59 years old with renal cell carcinoma.

V is TRBV6-1 and J is TRBJ1-1, with a possible D match to TRBD1 (6 bases). This CDR3 has 14 amino acids. Between the trimmed V and J ends, which lost 4 bases and 3 bases, there was a span of 12 bases. Germline V CDR1 and CDR2: MNHNS, SASEGT. The CDR3 region is CASSARGRDTEAFF. The CDR3 bases are TGTGCCAGCAGTGCCAGGGGCAGGGACACTGAAGCTTTCTTT.

The chain uses TRBV5-8 and TRBJ2-1; TRBD2 agrees at 7 bases. Trimming at V came to 4 bases and at J to 9 bases, leaving 7 bases not matched to a gene. CDR3 size: 13 residues. Germline V gene lookup returns CDR1 SGHTS and CDR2 YDEGEE. CDR3 protein: CASSPGLEGEQFF. The CDR3 DNA is TGTGCCAGCAGCCCCGGACTAGAGGGTGAGCAGTTCTTC.

The J gene is TRBJ1-5, the V gene TRBV5-1; 12 positions agree with TRBD1. This CDR3 has 15 residues. From germline, CDR1 is SGHRS and CDR2 YFSETQ. Losses at the gene ends were 4 bases for V and 7 bases for J; bases not matched to a gene: 6. As DNA, the CDR3 is TGCGCCAGCAGCCCTGGGACAGGGGGCTGGCAGCCCCAGCATTTT. Amino acid sequence: CASSPGTGGWQPQHF.

V gene TRBV6-6 combines with J gene TRBJ2-2; 7 bases fit TRBD1. The trim removed 4 bases at V and 4 bases at J, leaving 6 bases unmatched. The CDR3 has 15 residues. CDR1 and CDR2 (germline): MNHNY, SVGAGI (reference sequence). This CDR3 reads CASSSHGQVTGELFF. The DNA for the CDR3 is TGTGCCAGCAGTTCCCATGGACAGGTCACCGGGGAGCTGTTTTTT.

CDR3 protein: CATSRREALLRTGGEFF. In DNA, the CDR3 is TGTGCCACCAGCAGAAGAGAAGCTCTACTCCGAACGGGTGGTGAGTTCTTC. The rearrangement uses TRBV15 and TRBJ2-1, with D uncertain. CDR3 length: 17 amino acids. The germline V and J ends were trimmed by 2 bases and 14 bases, with 28 bases remaining between them. CDR1 and CDR2 from the germline V gene are LNHNV and YYDKDF (reference sequence).

The chain joins TRBV5-6 to TRBJ1-1; a weak D match, TRBD1 (5 bases). The germline V and J ends were trimmed by 2 bases and 8 bases, with 16 bases remaining between them. Germline CDR1 is SGHDT and CDR2 is YYEEEE. The CDR3 consists of 14 residues. The CDR3 DNA sequence: TGTGCCAGCAGCTTACAACAGGTGACTGTAGAAGCTTTCTTT. Amino acids: CASSLQQVTVEAFF.

V and J are TRBV5-1 and TRBJ2-1, with 9 nucleotides matching TRBD2. V lost 3 bases and J lost 7; bases outside the gene matches: 11. This CDR3 is built from 16 residues. Germline loops: CDR1 SGHRS, CDR2 YFSETQ. As DNA, the CDR3 is TGCGCCAGCAGCTCCCAAAGCGGGGGGCCTAGGAATGAGCAGTTCTTC. Encoded protein: CASSSQSGGPRNEQFF.

The V call is TRBV7-9, the J call TRBJ2-1, with D perhaps matching TRBD1 (5 bases). CDR1 SEHNR and CDR2 FQNEAQ come from the germline V gene (reference sequence). The ends were cut back, 3 bases at V and 3 bases at J, with 6 bases in the middle. This CDR3 spans 13 amino acids. The CDR3 DNA sequence: TGTGCCAGCAGCTTTGGACACTACAATGAGCAGTTCTTC. This codes for CASSFGHYNEQFF. The full variable domain, completed using reference TRBV7-9 and TRBJ2-1, is DTGVSQNPRHKITKRGQNVTFRCDPISEHNRLYWYRQTLGQGPEFLTYFQNEAQLEKSRLLSDRFSAERPKGSFSTLEIQRTEQGDSAMYLCASSFGHYNEQFFGPGTRLTVL.

V usage is TRBV2 and J usage is TRBJ1-4, with D possibly being TRBD1 (6 bases). Trimming pared 7 bases from V and 11 bases from J, leaving 20 bases between. The CDR3 has 14 residues. Germline CDR1 reads SNHLY; CDR2 reads FYNNEI. CDR3 nucleotides: TGTGCCAGCACCTGGGGGGGGGCCCTCGATAAACTGTTTTTT. Its protein product is CASTWGGALDKLFF.

This clone was recorded only once. V usage is TRBV5-1 and J usage is TRBJ2-3; 8 bases align to TRBD1. The CDR3 totals 16 residues. Per germline, CDR1 SGHRS and CDR2 YFSETQ. Trimming removed 0 bases from V and 2 bases from J; junction bases left unmatched: 5. CDR3 loop: CASSLVGDRSTDTQYF. The CDR3 region has the DNA TGCGCCAGCAGCTTGGTTGGGGACAGGTCCACAGATACGCAGTATTTT.

This clone was detected a few times. V and J are TRBV7-9 and TRBJ1-2; D ambiguous. The germline CDR1 and CDR2 sequences are SEHNR and FQNEAQ (reference sequence). Trimming stripped 1 base from V and 3 bases from J, with 6 bases between. This CDR3 comprises 13 residues. CDR3 loop: CASSLGRDYGYTF. In DNA form, the CDR3 reads TGTGCCAGCAGCTTAGGCCGGGACTATGGCTACACCTTC.

Turning to this clone: The conserved final phenylalanine or tryptophan is absent from the CDR3, which likely points to a read error. It is unclear where the CDR3 begins or ends on the DNA, so no DNA is shown, and the CDR3 is as TCRdb lists it. This chain uses TRBV21-1 with TRBJ1-3. TRBV21-1 is flagged as a pseudogene. The CDR3 adds up to 10 amino acids, both ends counted. Here the CDR3 reads CASTPGSPGA.

V gene TRBV15 combines with J gene TRBJ1-3, with D possibly being TRBD1 (5 bases). Trimming stripped 1 base from V and 3 bases from J, with 16 bases between. CDR1 and CDR2 (germline): LNHNV, YYDKDF (reference sequence). This CDR3 is 17 amino acids long. CDR3 sequence (DNA): TGTGCCACCAGCAGAGGCGACGAAGGGGCGCGTGGAAACACCATATATTTT. Its protein is CATSRGDEGARGNTIYF.

This chain uses TRBV7-8 with TRBJ1-2, with D uncertain. The CDR3 has 16 amino acids. Per the germline V gene, CDR1 is SGHVS and CDR2 is FQNEAQ. The V end lost 5 bases, the J end lost 0 bases, and 16 bases lay between the germline ends. The chain's CDR3 is CASSPTPAEANYGYTF. The DNA for the CDR3 is TGTGCCAGCAGCCCTACCCCGGCAGAAGCTAACTATGGCTACACCTTC.

This clone rates as medium-sized. The chain employs TRBV13 and TRBJ2-7; D uncertain. The CDR3 is made up of 13 amino acids. Germline CDR1 reads PRHDT; CDR2 reads FYEKMQ (reference sequence). Trimming took off 5 bases at V and 3 bases at J, with 11 bases between the two ends. The CDR3 protein is CASSPGPDYEQYF. The CDR3 nucleotides are TGTGCCAGCAGCCCGGGTCCTGACTACGAGCAGTACTTC. Complete variable domain (other parts from reference TRBV13 and TRBJ2-7): AAGVIQSPRHLIKEKRETATLKCYPIPRHDTVYWYQQGPGQDPQFLISFYEKMQSDKGSIPDRFSAQQFSDYHSELNMSSLELGDSALYFCASSPGPDYEQYFGPGTRLTVT.

The rearrangement links TRBV11-2 to TRBJ2-7; no clear D gene. V was clipped by 2 bases and J by 0 bases, with 8 bases between them. Per the germline V gene, CDR1 is SGHAT and CDR2 is FQNNGV. CDR3 length equals 14 residues. The CDR3 protein is CASSLWVSSYEQYF. The CDR3, as DNA: TGTGCCAGCAGCTTATGGGTGAGCTCCTACGAGCAGTACTTC.

The DNA of the CDR3 is TGTGCCAGCAGCAGGGACGGGACAGCTAATGAAAAACTGTTTTTT. This sequence encodes CASSRDGTANEKLFF. The genes are TRBV4-2 and TRBJ1-4; 7 bases map to TRBD1. J lost 3 bases, V lost 5 bases, and 6 bases had no gene match. The CDR3 is 15 residues long. Germline CDR1 reads LGHNA; CDR2 reads YNFKEQ.

The J gene is TRBJ2-5, the V gene TRBV27, with 9 bases identical to TRBD2. The junction had 6 bases not matched to a gene; V was cut back by 5 bases and J by 2 bases. The V gene's germline CDR1 is MNHEY and CDR2 SMNVEV (reference sequence). This CDR3 spans 15 amino acids. The CDR3 DNA reads as TGTGCCAGCAGTAGAGCGGGGGGCGTTCAAGAGACCCAGTACTTC. Translation: CASSRAGGVQETQYF.

V and J are TRBV6-5 and TRBJ2-3, with D unclear. CDR3 length: 13 residues. V was pared by 5 bases and J by 8 bases, with 14 bases between. CDR1 is MNHEY and CDR2 is SVGAGI in the germline V gene. This CDR3 reads CASSTLDRATQYF. Here the CDR3 DNA reads TGTGCCAGCAGTACTCTGGACCGGGCTACGCAGTATTTT.

The rearrangement joins TRBV9 to TRBJ2-7; 8 bases agree with TRBD2. This CDR3 comprises 15 residues. With V trimmed by 1 base and J by 2 bases, 5 bases remained unmatched. Germline V CDR1 and CDR2: SGDLS, YYNGEE. The CDR3 is CASSVTTGGPYEQYF. CDR3 in DNA: TGTGCCAGCAGCGTAACCACGGGGGGGCCCTACGAGCAGTACTTC.